These 10 T cell receptor beta chains were all obtained from the same sample, sequenced in a study of T cell responses to AZD1222 COVID-19 vaccine. Clones were read by immunoSEQ multiplex PCR, and TCRdb kept only the in-frame ones, dropping some. The sample carries roughly 270,000 clones, approximately 94% recorded once. The specimen comprised peripheral blood, sampled 28 days after the second AZD1222 dose. The receptors come from an adult who received the AZD1222 COVID-19 vaccine.

The J gene is TRBJ2-3, the V gene TRBV18; no firm D call. Germline-derived CDR1 and CDR2 are KGHSH and LQKENI. Deletions cut 6 bases from V and 0 bases from J, with 13 bases between. The CDR3 totals 15 residues. This CDR3 reads CASSSRAPSTDTQYF. The CDR3 bases are TGTGCCAGCTCCTCTAGAGCACCTAGCACAGATACGCAGTATTTT.

The J gene is TRBJ1-6, the V gene TRBV3-1 (or the pseudogene TRBV3-2); D is perhaps TRBD1 (5 bases). The CDR3 is 14 amino acids. Between the trimmed V and J ends, which lost 4 bases and 8 bases, there was a span of 12 bases. Looked up from germline, CDR1 is LGHDT and CDR2 is YNNKEL (reference sequence). The CDR3 here is CASSLGVEYSPLHF. CDR3 sequence (DNA): TGTGCCAGCAGCCTGGGGGTGGAGTATTCACCCCTCCACTTT.

The chain couples TRBV24-1 to TRBJ2-1; D ambiguous. Trimming shortened V by 2 bases and J by 1 base, and 11 bases separated the two germline ends. The germline V gene encodes CDR1 KGHDR and CDR2 SFDVKD. The CDR3 is 16 residues long. The CDR3 DNA is TGTGCCACCAGTGATTCAGGCGCCGGATCCTACAATGAGCAGTTCTTC. Translating gives CATSDSGAGSYNEQFF.

V gene TRBV28 combines with J gene TRBJ2-7; D gene ambiguous. This CDR3 spans 12 amino acids. Germline-derived CDR1 and CDR2 are MDHEN and SYDVKM. Trimming shortened V by 5 bases and J by 0 bases, and 5 bases separated the two germline ends. CDR3 nucleotide sequence: TGTGCCAGCAGTCCCCTCTCCTACGAGCAGTACTTC. It codes for CASSPLSYEQYF.

V and J are TRBV19 and TRBJ2-7; D remains unclear. V was clipped by 1 base and J by 4 bases, with 8 bases between them. CDR1 and CDR2 (germline): LNHDA, SQIVND (reference sequence). This CDR3 has 13 amino acids. The CDR3 is CASSIVGGYEQYF. The CDR3 DNA is TGTGCCAGTAGTATAGTTGGCGGTTACGAGCAGTACTTC.

The gene calls are TRBV11-2 and TRBJ2-1, with D perhaps TRBD1 or TRBD2 (5 bases each). This CDR3 is 16 amino acids long. Germline V gene sequence: CDR1 SGHAT, CDR2 FQNNGV. V was trimmed by 3 bases and J by 0 bases, leaving 12 bases between them. In DNA form, the CDR3 reads TGTGCCAGCAGCTTTCGGGGCCTCCACTCCTACAATGAGCAGTTCTTC. Encoded protein: CASSFRGLHSYNEQFF.

The chain joins TRBV6-5 to TRBJ2-1; D may be TRBD1 or TRBD2 (6 bases each). CDR3 length: 15 amino acids. Germline V gene sequence: CDR1 MNHEY, CDR2 SVGAGI. Trimming shortened V by 6 bases and J by 5 bases, and 17 bases separated the two germline ends. The CDR3 here is CASRPGEVGNNEQFF. The CDR3 nucleotides are TGTGCCAGCAGACCAGGGGAGGTTGGTAACAATGAGCAGTTCTTC.

The rearrangement links TRBV5-1 to TRBJ2-7; no clear D. The CDR3 spans 13 residues. Trimming took 3 bases from V and 7 from J, leaving 14 bases between them. Looked up from germline, CDR1 is SGHRS and CDR2 is YFSETQ. The CDR3 bases are TGCGCCAGCAGCTCGACAACTGGGCGGGAGCAGTACTTC. Translating it yields CASSSTTGREQYF.

The chain is built from TRBV4-3 and TRBJ2-1; TRBD2 agrees at 9 bases. Looked up from germline, CDR1 is LGHNA and CDR2 is YSLEER. V was pared by 0 bases and J by 8 bases, with 8 bases of the junction left unmatched. The CDR3 is made up of 16 amino acids. This chain's CDR3 is CASSQEGAGGWDEQFF. In nucleotides, the CDR3 is TGCGCCAGCAGCCAAGAAGGAGCGGGAGGTTGGGATGAGCAGTTCTTC.

The genes are TRBV10-3 and TRBJ2-1; D tentatively fits TRBD1 or TRBD2 (5 bases each). Per germline, CDR1 ENHRY and CDR2 SYGVKD. V lost 2 bases to trimming and J lost 7 bases, with 15 bases between them. The CDR3 is 15 residues long. CDR3: CAISENGGLGNEQFF. CDR3 in DNA: TGTGCCATCAGTGAGAATGGGGGATTGGGGAATGAGCAGTTCTTC.